The 23 T cell receptor beta chains presented below share a single source sample, sequenced in a study of T-cell reconstitution after alpha-beta-depleted transplantation in children. Unique molecular identifiers were used in preparing the TCRbeta library. TCRdb fed the PCR reads into MiXCR, producing one record per CDR3 protein. The table records about 200,000 distinct CDR3 sequences, approximately 7% of them present only once. Material: PBMCs, obtained before TCRalphabeta/CD19-depleted stem cell transplant. These receptors all stem from a boy aged 2 to 10 with acute lymphoblastic leukemia, due to receive a stem cell transplant.

This clonotype was seen ten or more times. V and J are TRBV5-1 and TRBJ2-7; 10 positions match TRBD2. Trimming took 1 base from V and 3 from J; bases not matched to a gene: 4. The CDR3 contains 15 residues. Germline V gene sequence: CDR1 SGHRS, CDR2 YFSETQ. This CDR3 reads CASSLLPSGSYEQYF. Written as DNA, the CDR3 is TGCGCCAGCAGCTTGTTGCCTAGCGGGAGCTACGAGCAGTACTTC.

This clonotype showed up many times. The chain carries TRBV27 and TRBJ2-3; D unresolved. The CDR3 is 15 amino acids. The germline CDR1 and CDR2 sequences are MNHEY and SMNVEV (reference sequence). The V gene lost 7 bases and the J gene lost 0 bases, with 14 bases spanning the gap. The CDR3 sequence is CASNVVGSSTDTQYF. For the CDR3, the DNA is TGTGCCAGCAACGTCGTGGGCTCTAGCACAGATACGCAGTATTTT.

Concerning this clonotype: A read error may produce the germline difference seen at one junction end. The chain is built from TRBV10-3 and TRBJ2-2; D may be TRBD1 (5 bases). CDR1 and CDR2 (germline): ENHRY, SYGVKD. CDR3 length: 13 residues. The DNA of the CDR3 is TGCCCCATCACCGTTGCAGGGACCGGGGAGCTGTTTTTT. It encodes CPITVAGTGELFF.

CDR3 coding DNA: TGCAGCGTGACTAGCGGGAAAAGCTACGAGCAGTACTTC. Translating gives CSVTSGKSYEQYF. The chain links TRBV29-1 to TRBJ2-7; 11 bases match TRBD2. Germline CDR1 is SQVTM and CDR2 is ANQGSEA. J lost 3 bases, V lost 6 bases, and 4 bases had no gene match. The CDR3 is 13 amino acids.

This clonotype was observed many times. The gene calls are TRBV5-5 and TRBJ2-1, with D tentatively TRBD1 (6 bases). This CDR3 comprises 16 residues. The germline V gene has CDR1 SGHKS and CDR2 YYEKEE (reference sequence). Trimming stripped 3 bases from V and 6 bases from J, with 19 bases between. The CDR3 DNA reads TGTGCCAGCAGCTCCCCTCAGGGGCGCGCTGGCAATGAGCAGTTCTTC. It is translated as CASSSPQGRAGNEQFF.

This clonotype was counted many times. V and J are TRBV7-2 and TRBJ2-3; 13 bases are shared with TRBD2. Germline-derived CDR1 and CDR2 are SGHTA and FQGNSA. After removal of 4 bases from V and 5 bases from J, the junction contained 6 bases not matched to a gene. The CDR3 extends over 16 amino acids. CDR3 bases: TGTGCCAGCAGCTCGGGACTAGCGGGAATACTAGATACGCAGTATTTT. This sequence encodes CASSSGLAGILDTQYF. Using reference TRBV7-2 and TRBJ2-3 for the parts outside the CDR3, the full variable domain is GAGVSQSPSNKVTEKGKDVELRCDPISGHTALYWYRQSLGQGLEFLIYFQGNSAPDKSGLPSDRFSAERTGGSVSTLTIQRTQQEDSAVYLCASSSGLAGILDTQYFGPGTRLTVL.

This clonotype came up a few times. J is TRBJ2-1 and V is TRBV5-1, with D perhaps matching TRBD2 (6 bases). Germline V gives CDR1 SGHRS, CDR2 YFSETQ. Trimming pared 5 bases from V and 6 bases from J, leaving 18 bases between. This CDR3 is built from 15 residues. The CDR3 coding sequence is TGCGCCAGCAGGGAGGGCGTGCGACTCTCCAATGAGCAGTTCTTC. Translating it yields CASREGVRLSNEQFF.

This clonotype was seen at least ten times. The chain links TRBV5-4 to TRBJ2-7; TRBD2 is a possible D gene (5 bases). Trimming removed 1 base at V and 5 bases at J, with 7 bases between. This CDR3 contains 12 residues. CDR1 SGHNT and CDR2 YYREEE come from the germline V gene (reference sequence). The CDR3 is CASSLYGNEQYF. Written as DNA, the CDR3 is TGTGCCAGCAGCTTGTACGGGAACGAGCAGTACTTC.

This clonotype was recorded many times. The chain couples TRBV4-3 to TRBJ2-7, with D maybe TRBD1 (6 bases). The germline V gene has CDR1 LGHNA and CDR2 YSLEER. The CDR3 extends over 14 amino acids. The V end lost 5 bases, the J end lost 5 bases, and 16 bases lay between the germline ends. The CDR3 bases are TGCGCCAGCAGCTCAAACAGGGTGTTCAACGAGCAGTACTTC. This encodes CASSSNRVFNEQYF.

The J gene is TRBJ1-3, the V gene TRBV28; D ambiguous. The CDR3 is made up of 12 amino acids. V lost 5 bases to trimming and J lost 7 bases, with 9 bases between them. The V gene's germline CDR1 is MDHEN and CDR2 SYDVKM. DNA of the CDR3: TGTGCCAGCAGTCAGCCGGGGAACACCATATATTTT. Residues: CASSQPGNTIYF.

This clonotype was counted at least ten times. The rearrangement links TRBV6-2 or TRBV6-3 to TRBJ2-3; D is undetermined. V was trimmed by 4 bases and J by 2 bases, leaving 19 bases between them. In germline, CDR1 is MNHEY, CDR2 SVGEGT. This CDR3 is 17 amino acids long. CDR3 protein: CASSSPRNQLHTDTQYF. Written as DNA, the CDR3 is TGTGCCAGCAGTTCTCCCCGAAACCAGCTACACACAGATACGCAGTATTTT.

This clonotype was seen many times. This rearrangement joins TRBV28 to TRBJ1-4; 10 bases fit TRBD1. V trimming: 5 bases; J trimming: 5 bases; junction bases outside the gene matches: 2. Germline lookup yields CDR1 MDHEN and CDR2 SYDVKM. The CDR3 totals 14 residues. For the CDR3, the DNA is TGTGCCAGCAGTCGGGGACAGGGGAATGAAAAACTGTTTTTT. Translating gives CASSRGQGNEKLFF.

The chain is built from TRBV28 and TRBJ2-1; perhaps TRBD2 as D (5 bases). The ends were cut back, 3 bases at V and 14 bases at J, with 11 bases in the middle. This CDR3 contains 11 residues. Germline lookup yields CDR1 MDHEN and CDR2 SYDVKM. The CDR3 loop is CASSFSLAKFF. In DNA, the CDR3 is TGTGCCAGCAGTTTTAGTCTAGCCAAGTTCTTC.

Many counts were recorded for this clonotype. The V gene is TRBV12-3 or TRBV12-4, the J gene TRBJ2-3; TRBD2 matches 12 bases. V lost 6 bases and J lost 8; bases outside the gene matches: 9. CDR3 length equals 15 residues. Written as DNA, the CDR3 is TGTGCCAGCAGCCTAACTAGCGGGGGGAAGGGTACGCAGTATTTT. Protein sequence: CASSLTSGGKGTQYF.

This clonotype was observed many times. This sequence joins TRBV7-2 and TRBJ2-1; either TRBD1 or TRBD2 may fit D (5 bases each). CDR3 length: 14 residues. Trimming took 4 bases from V and 7 from J, leaving 14 bases between them. Germline values: CDR1 SGHTA, CDR2 FQGNSA. The CDR3 DNA reads as TGTGCCAGCAGCTGGGGGTCCTCTAGGAATGAGCAGTTCTTC. Its translation is CASSWGSSRNEQFF.

This clonotype was observed at least ten times. The V and J genes are TRBV29-1 and TRBJ1-1, with D possibly TRBD1 on 5 matching bases. The CDR3 length is 12 residues. Trimming cost V 7 bases and J 11 bases, with 20 bases left between them. Germline assignment: CDR1 SQVTM and CDR2 ANQGSEA. Here the CDR3 DNA reads TGCAGCGGTTTGAGGGGTGTCAGGGAGGCTTTCTTT. Amino acid sequence: CSGLRGVREAFF.

This clonotype was seen many times. J is TRBJ2-7 and V is TRBV5-1; 10 bases fit TRBD1. Losses at the gene ends were 0 bases for V and 3 bases for J; bases not matched to a gene: 3. Germline V gene lookup returns CDR1 SGHRS and CDR2 YFSETQ. The CDR3 contains 15 residues. CDR3 amino acids: CASSLDGQGVYEQYF. The CDR3 DNA is TGCGCCAGCAGCTTGGACGGACAGGGGGTCTACGAGCAGTACTTC.

This clonotype was seen ten or more times. The rearrangement uses TRBV7-9 and TRBJ1-4; D perhaps matches TRBD1 (6 bases). The CDR3 sequence is 13 residues long. The V end lost 5 bases, the J end lost 8 bases, and 12 bases lay between the germline ends. Germline assignment: CDR1 SEHNR and CDR2 FQNEAQ (reference sequence). Written as DNA, the CDR3 is TGTGCCAGCAGCCCGGACAGAGGGGAAAAACTGTTTTTT. It translates to CASSPDRGEKLFF.

The chain uses TRBV6-1 and TRBJ1-2, with unresolved D. From germline, CDR1 is MNHNS and CDR2 SASEGT. The CDR3 length is 13 residues. Trimming removed 5 bases from V and 4 bases from J, with 11 bases in between. The CDR3 region has the DNA TGTGCCAGCAGTCCCATATCCCCCTATGGCTACACCTTC. It encodes CASSPISPYGYTF.

This clonotype was detected many times. The chain carries TRBV28 and TRBJ1-1, with no clear D. V was trimmed by 8 bases and J by 2 bases, leaving 6 bases between them. The CDR3 sequence is 11 residues long. Germline-derived CDR1 and CDR2 are MDHEN and SYDVKM. The CDR3 here is CASQVNTEAFF. The CDR3 bases are TGTGCCAGCCAGGTAAACACTGAAGCTTTCTTT.

For this clonotype: Since a much larger clone is just one base distant, this may be a read error. The CDR3 does not end in the conserved phenylalanine or tryptophan, so this is likely a read error. The genes are TRBV7-2 and TRBJ2-3; possibly TRBD2 for D (6 bases). The V end lost 3 bases, the J end lost 5 bases, and 9 bases lay between the germline ends. The CDR3 spans 13 residues. Germline V gives CDR1 SGHTA, CDR2 FQGNSA. CDR3 sequence (DNA): TGTGCCAGCAGCTTCCGACTAGTAGATACGCAGTATATT. This codes for CASSFRLVDTQYI.

The table lists this clonotype with many counts. CDR3 DNA: TGTGCCAGCAGCGTGGCTAGCGGGAACTACGAGCAGTACTTC. This sequence encodes CASSVASGNYEQYF. The genes are TRBV9 and TRBJ2-7; 9 bases are a match to TRBD2. Trimming at V came to 2 bases and at J to 3 bases, leaving 3 bases not matched to a gene. The germline CDR1 and CDR2 sequences are SGDLS and YYNGEE. The CDR3 is 14 residues long.

This clonotype was detected ten times or more. This chain links TRBV7-2 with TRBJ2-1, with D perhaps TRBD2 (5 bases). The CDR3 length is 16 residues. The V and J ends lost 1 base and 5 bases respectively, with 15 bases between them. In germline, CDR1 is SGHTA, CDR2 FQGNSA. The CDR3 sequence is CASSLVAGAGNNEQFF. The CDR3 nucleotides read TGTGCCAGCAGCTTAGTCGCGGGTGCGGGCAACAATGAGCAGTTCTTC.